The 25 T cell receptor delta chains listed next were all sequenced from one sample in a study of γδ T cells in repeated Plasmodium falciparum infection. TCRdb reprocessed the multiplex PCR reads using CATT. This table holds under 50,000 delta-chain clones, over 1.5% found once. Vgamma9/Vdelta2+ and Vdelta2-negative gammadelta T cells were flow-sorted from PBMC for bulk sequencing. Sequencing was done on a sample of gamma-delta T cells from blood. Source of these receptors: a pool of human donors (malaria-infected and uninfected, not separated).

There are a few counts of this clone. The protein TCRdb gives is from a much larger clone and does not agree with this DNA's translation at residue 15, likely a read error; the protein shown here comes from the DNA. As DNA, the CDR3 is TGTGCTCTTGGGCTTCCTGCGACTGGGGGATACACCGATAAACCCATCTTT. This encodes CALGLPATGGYTDKPIF. For the V gene the call is TRDV1; the J gene has no call; TRDD3 is the table's D call and was not checked against the DNA. This CDR3 is 17 amino acids long. Germline V CDR1 and CDR2: TSWWSYY, QGS.

This clone was seen a few times. A far larger clone is one base from this, pointing to a likely read error. This same CDR3 is encoded by further DNA sequences in the sample. No J gene was called, and the V gene is TRDV1; the table gives TRDD3 as D, unverified against the DNA. The length of the CDR3 is 22 residues. Germline values: CDR1 TSWWSYY, CDR2 QGS. CDR3 in DNA: TGTGCTCTTGGGGACTGCGGCCTTCCTACCCAACTGGGGGATACGGATACCGATAAACTCATCTTC. As protein: CALGDCGLPTQLGDTDTDKLIF.

There are many counts of this clone. Translating this DNA gives a protein that differs at residue 6 from the TCRdb one, which belongs to a much larger clone; a read error is likely, and the protein shown is this translation. The chain is built from TRDV1 and TRDJ1, with 10 bases identical to TRDD3. As TCRdb names no J gene, one was assigned here on the basis of a DNA match to germline. V lost 4 bases, J lost 1 base, and 18 bases stayed unmatched. Germline V gene sequence: CDR1 TSWWSYY, CDR2 QGS. The CDR3 is 20 amino acids. The CDR3 sequence: CALGALRRDWGIPSTDKLIF. CDR3 nucleotide sequence: TGTGCTCTTGGGGCTCTCCGGCGGGACTGGGGGATTCCAAGCACCGATAAACTCATCTTT.

Concerning this clone itself: The TCRdb record carries a much larger clone's protein, which differs from this DNA's translation at residue 18; a read error is the likely cause, and the protein listed here is the DNA translation. V usage is TRDV1 and J usage is TRDJ1, with 11 bases that match TRDD3. Here the J gene was assigned by germline matching of the DNA, as TCRdb has none. The CDR3 loop spans 24 amino acids. The J segment lost 3 bases and the V segment lost 5 bases, leaving 32 bases of the junction unmatched. Germline V gene data show CDR1 as TSWWSYY and CDR2 as QGS. CDR3 residues: CALGNSPHILPNHWGISRADKLIF. CDR3 nucleotide sequence: TGTGCTCTTGGGAACTCCCCCCACATACTTCCTAACCACTGGGGGATAAGCAGGGCCGATAAACTCATCTTT.

Concerning this clone itself: The protein in TCRdb stems from a much larger clone and differs at residue 15 from this DNA's translation, likely a read error; here the protein is translated from the DNA. The V gene is TRDV1, the J gene TRDJ1; D possibly matches TRDD2 or TRDD3 (6 bases each). Germline matching of the DNA provided the J gene here, since TCRdb leaves it blank. Germline CDR1 is TSWWSYY and CDR2 is QGS. This CDR3 spans 19 amino acids. The CDR3 loop is CALGEFKGWGSYYTGKLIF. Written as DNA, the CDR3 is TGTGCTCTTGGGGAATTTAAAGGGTGGGGGTCCTACTACACCGGTAAACTCATCTTT.

This clone was observed many times. The chain combines TRDV3 with TRDJ1; 9 bases fit TRDD3. The CDR3 runs to 15 residues. Germline lookup yields CDR1 TVYSNPD and CDR2 GDNSRS (reference sequence). V lost 1 base and J lost 6; bases outside the gene matches: 12. CDR3 nucleotides: TGTGCCTTTAACCTAGGGGGGATACCTGCAAATAAACTCATCTTT. Its protein is CAFNLGGIPANKLIF.

Notes on this clone: TCRdb assigns this DNA the protein of a much larger clone, which departs from its translation at residue 9; this likely reflects a read error, and the protein shown comes from translating the DNA. The chain employs TRDV1 and TRDJ1; D possibly corresponds to TRDD3 (6 bases). TCRdb offers no J gene call, so here the DNA was matched to germline to obtain one. V gave up 2 bases and J gave up 1 base, with 17 bases separating them. The CDR3 has 17 residues. In germline, CDR1 is TSWWSYY, CDR2 QGS. This chain's CDR3 is CALGELWGVRGTDKLIF. For the CDR3, the DNA is TGTGCTCTTGGGGAATTATGGGGGGTACGAGGCACCGATAAACTCATCTTT.

This clone was recorded a few times. TCRdb assigns this DNA the protein of a much larger clone, which departs from its translation at residue 7; this likely reflects a read error, and the protein shown comes from translating the DNA. The chain combines TRDV1 with TRDJ1, with D perhaps TRDD3 (8 bases). Germline matching of the DNA provided the J gene here, since TCRdb leaves it blank. The CDR3 has 22 amino acids. Trimming removed 5 bases from V and 3 bases from J, with 37 bases in between. CDR1 TSWWSYY and CDR2 QGS come from the germline V gene. The CDR3 DNA follows: TGTGCTCTTGGGTCTCTGGTTCCTTCCTCCCTAAACTGGGGGTCTCCTCCCGATAAACTCATCTTT. It is translated as CALGSLVPSSLNWGSPPDKLIF.

For this clone: TCRdb pairs this DNA with a much larger clone's protein that differs at residue 10, likely a read error; the protein shown was translated from the DNA. V gene TRDV2 combines with J gene TRDJ1, with TRDD3 matching over 9 bases. The J gene is absent in TCRdb and was assigned here via DNA matching to germline. The germline V gene has CDR1 GEAIGNYY and CDR2 EKD. This CDR3 spans 15 amino acids. After removal of 3 bases from V and 6 bases from J, the junction contained 10 bases not matched to a gene. DNA for the CDR3: TGTGCCTGTGACTCGGTTACTGGGGGAGCAAATAAACTCATCTTT. This codes for CACDSVTGGANKLIF.

This clone was seen a few times. This sequence is one base from a far larger clone and is likely a read error. Other nucleotide sequences in the sample specify the same CDR3. This rearrangement joins TRDV1 to TRDJ1, with a tentative D call TRDD3 (7 bases). No J gene was available from TCRdb, and it was assigned here by a germline match of the DNA. V was shortened by 2 bases and J by 0 bases, with 37 bases between the two germline ends. CDR1 is TSWWSYY and CDR2 is QGS in the germline V gene. The CDR3 sequence is 24 residues long. The CDR3: CALGETGLPKRGGDPPINTDKLIF. CDR3 coding DNA: TGTGCTCTTGGGGAAACGGGCCTTCCCAAACGTGGGGGGGATCCACCCATAAACACCGATAAACTCATCTTT.

As regards this clone: With only one base between it and a far larger clone, this is likely a read error. This CDR3 is also generated by other DNA sequences in the sample. CDR3: CALGVLGYWGMAGLIF. CDR3 bases: TGTGCTCTTGGGGTTTTAGGGTACTGGGGGATGGCGGGACTCATCTTT. V usage is TRDV1 and J usage is TRDJ1; 10 nucleotides align to TRDD3. No J gene is reported in TCRdb; it was inferred here by comparing the DNA with germline. CDR1 and CDR2 from the germline V gene are TSWWSYY and QGS. The length of the CDR3 is 16 residues. J gave up 10 bases and V 4 bases, and 15 bases lay outside the gene matches.

On this clone: TCRdb attributes to this sequence the protein of a much larger clone, which differs from the DNA translation at residue 10; a read error is likely, and the protein displayed is translated from the DNA. The chain uses TRDV2 and TRDJ1; 7 bases agree with TRDD3. Here the J gene came from matching the DNA to germline, since TCRdb omits it. This CDR3 comprises 19 residues. The trim removed 0 bases at V and 1 base at J, leaving 16 bases unmatched. Germline V gene lookup returns CDR1 GEAIGNYY and CDR2 EKD. In nucleotides, the CDR3 is TGTGCCTGTGACACCACTCCCGTACTGAGGGATACTGCCACCGATAAACTCATCTTT. Residues: CACDTTPVLRDTATDKLIF.

This clone was picked up a small number of times. TCRdb's protein for this DNA is that of a much larger clone and differs from the translation at residue 14, likely a read error; the protein shown is the DNA translation. The rearrangement joins TRDV3 to TRDJ3; 9 bases are shared with TRDD2. No J gene is reported in TCRdb; it was inferred here by comparing the DNA with germline. Germline loops: CDR1 TVYSNPD, CDR2 GDNSRS (reference sequence). The CDR3 spans 20 residues. The CDR3, as DNA: TGTGCCTCCTGGCCTTCCTACGTATCTGGACGCTCCTGGGGCACCCGACAGATGTTTTTC. It yields the protein CASWPSYVSGRSWGTRQMFF.

Comments on this clone: This DNA's translation and the protein TCRdb lists, from a much larger clone, do not match at residue 14, likely due to a read error; the protein shown is translated from the DNA. CDR3 DNA sequence: TGTGCCTCGGGGCCATACTGGGGGATACAACCCGATAAACCCATCTTT. It translates to CASGPYWGIQPDKPIF. The V gene is TRDV3, the J gene TRDJ1; 12 bases fit TRDD3. The CDR3 totals 16 residues. The germline CDR1 and CDR2 sequences are TVYSNPD and GDNSRS (reference sequence).

On this clone itself: This likely traces to a read error, being one base from a far larger clone. Additional DNA sequences in this sample encode the identical CDR3. The rearrangement joins TRDV2 to TRDJ1; 8 bases map to TRDD3. Here the J gene came from matching the DNA to germline, since TCRdb omits it. Per the germline V gene, CDR1 is GEAIGNYY and CDR2 is EKD. This CDR3 spans 16 amino acids. With V trimmed by 2 bases and J by 0 bases, 7 bases remained unmatched. This chain's CDR3 is CACDKPLGAYTDKLIF. The CDR3 nucleotides are TGTGCCTGTGACAAACCACTGGGGGCCTACACCGATAAACTCATCTTT.

A note on this clone: The amino acid sequence in TCRdb belongs to a much larger clone and departs from this DNA's translation at residue 8, likely a sequencing read error; the sequence shown is translated from the DNA. This rearrangement joins TRDV1 to TRDJ3, with D maybe TRDD2 (5 bases). Germline V gene sequence: CDR1 TSWWSYY, CDR2 QGS. The length of the CDR3 is 16 residues. The V gene lost 9 bases and the J gene lost 2 bases, with 14 bases spanning the gap. The CDR3 protein is CALNLRHAWDTRQMFF. The CDR3 DNA reads TGTGCTCTAAACCTACGGCACGCCTGGGACACCCGACAGATGTTTTTC.

On this clone itself: The protein in TCRdb stems from a much larger clone and differs at residue 10 from this DNA's translation, likely a read error; here the protein is translated from the DNA. The chain uses TRDV1 and TRDJ1; D assignment may be TRDD2 or TRDD3 (6 bases each). Trimming left V 2 bases short and J 1 base short, with 29 bases between. Germline V gene data show CDR1 as TSWWSYY and CDR2 as QGS. The CDR3 is made up of 21 amino acids. CDR3 sequence reads: CALGENFLIVTGRVCTDKLIF. CDR3 nucleotides: TGTGCTCTTGGGGAAAACTTCCTTATCGTGACTGGGAGAGTGTGCACCGATAAACTCATCTTT.

As concerns this clone: The protein held in TCRdb is that of a much larger clone and does not match this DNA's translation at residue 11, likely because of a read error; the protein shown is translated from the DNA. The chain combines TRDV1 with TRDJ1; D uncertain. Here the J gene was assigned by germline matching of the DNA, as TCRdb has none. In germline, CDR1 is TSWWSYY, CDR2 QGS. The V and J ends lost 6 bases and 0 bases respectively, with 26 bases between them. The CDR3 consists of 19 residues. The CDR3 reads CALGRPLVGTRPYTDKLIF. CDR3 nucleotides: TGTGCTCTTGGTCGTCCCCTTGTCGGGACCAGACCTTACACCGATAAACTCATCTTT.

In regard to this clone: Translating this DNA gives a protein that differs at residue 10 from the TCRdb one, which belongs to a much larger clone; a read error is likely, and the protein shown is this translation. The chain recombines TRDV1 with TRDJ1; 9 nucleotides align to TRDD3. Since TCRdb gives no J gene, matching the DNA to germline was used here to assign it. After removal of 5 bases from V and 0 bases from J, the junction contained 13 bases not matched to a gene. Germline loops: CDR1 TSWWSYY, CDR2 QGS. This CDR3 has 18 residues. CDR3 region: CALGTHLGDEYNTDKLIF. CDR3 coding DNA: TGTGCTCTTGGGACCCACCTGGGGGATGAGTATAACACCGATAAACTCATCTTT.

This clone has a count of ten or more. The protein TCRdb gives is from a much larger clone and does not agree with this DNA's translation at residue 14, likely a read error; the protein shown here comes from the DNA. V and J are TRDV1 and TRDJ1, with 10 positions matching TRDD3. Trimming removed 3 bases from V and 5 bases from J; junction bases left unmatched: 18. This CDR3 region has 19 residues. Germline V gives CDR1 TSWWSYY, CDR2 QGS. The CDR3 DNA sequence: TGTGCTCTTGGGGATCCCGAATCTCCTTACTGGGGGATGGTTGATAAACTCATCTTT. Translating it yields CALGDPESPYWGMVDKLIF.

This clone was observed many times. The V call is TRDV1, the J call TRDJ1; D gene unclear. Germline CDR1 reads TSWWSYY; CDR2 reads QGS. The CDR3 covers 12 residues. V was cut by 1 base and J by 2 bases, with 2 bases left in between. CDR3 coding DNA: TGTGCTCTTGGGGAACGAACCGATAAACTCATCTTT. It encodes CALGERTDKLIF.

This clone was seen a handful of times. This likely came from a read error, as a far larger clone is one base away. The sample holds other DNA sequences that translate to the same CDR3. The genes are TRDV1 and TRDJ1, with D maybe TRDD3 (5 bases). The CDR3 runs 16 residues. The germline V gene has CDR1 TSWWSYY and CDR2 QGS. Written as DNA, the CDR3 is TGTGCCCTTGGGGAACTACTCCCCCTTTACACCGATAAACTCATCTTT. Protein sequence: CALGELLPLYTDKLIF.

Ten or more counts support this clone. This sequence is one base from a far larger clone and is likely a read error. Other DNA sequences in the same sample also yield this CDR3. The chain carries TRDV1 and TRDJ1; D is perhaps TRDD2 (5 bases). The germline gives CDR1 TSWWSYY, CDR2 QGS. The CDR3 extends over 15 amino acids. The CDR3 DNA reads TGTGCTCTTGGTGAACTCCTAGTAGTCCAGGGAAAACTCATCTTT. Translation gives CALGELLVVQGKLIF.

This clone was detected many times. A read error is likely here: a far larger clone is one base away. The same CDR3 also results from other DNA sequences found in this sample. This rearrangement joins TRDV2 to TRDJ1; TRDD3 matches 7 bases. The CDR3 is 16 amino acids. V gave up 4 bases and J gave up 8 bases; unmatched junction bases: 18. Germline V gene data show CDR1 as GEAIGNYY and CDR2 as EKD. CDR3 coding DNA: TGTGCCTGTGAACCTGCGGCCAAATGGGGGAGAGACAAACTCATCTTT. Protein sequence: CACEPAAKWGRDKLIF.

This clone came up a few times. TCRdb's listed protein matches a much larger clone and diverges from this DNA's translation at residue 14, likely through a read error; the protein shown comes from the DNA. The V and J genes are TRDV1 and TRDJ1, with TRDD3 identical over 13 bases. Matching the DNA to germline supplied the J gene, which TCRdb does not give. The CDR3 extends over 18 amino acids. Germline values: CDR1 TSWWSYY, CDR2 QGS. As DNA, the CDR3 is TGTGCTCTTGGGGAACCTCCGTACTGGGGGATACGCACCGGTAAACTCATCTTT. As protein: CALGEPPYWGIRTGKLIF.